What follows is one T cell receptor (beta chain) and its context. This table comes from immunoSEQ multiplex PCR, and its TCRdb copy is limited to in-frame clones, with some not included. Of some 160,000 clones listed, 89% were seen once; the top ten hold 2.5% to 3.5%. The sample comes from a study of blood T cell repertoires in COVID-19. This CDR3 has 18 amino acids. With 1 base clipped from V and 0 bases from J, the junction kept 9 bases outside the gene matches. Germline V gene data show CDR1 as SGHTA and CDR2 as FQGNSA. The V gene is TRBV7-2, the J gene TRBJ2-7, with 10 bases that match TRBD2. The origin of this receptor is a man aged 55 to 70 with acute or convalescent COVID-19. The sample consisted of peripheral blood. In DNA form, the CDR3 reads TGTGCCAGCAGCTTAGGTCCTAGCGGGGGCCCTAGCTCCTACGAGCAGTACTTC. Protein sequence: CASSLGPSGGPSSYEQYF.